Listed here is a single TCR beta chain. Its specificity is unknown. Primers: 60 Vbeta forward and 13 Jbeta reverse. Assay: immunoSEQ multiplex PCR; the TCRdb copy retains only in-frame clones and omits some. Counted here are fewer than 150,000 clones, around 77% occurring once; the ten biggest clones make up about 1.3%. This CDR3 is 16 amino acids long. From germline, CDR1 is MNHEY and CDR2 SVGAGI. The data originate from a study of cytomegalovirus exposure and HLA in healthy donors. General observations from the study: Other equally common chains were less clonally expanded than HLA-associated TCR beta chains, a later analysis showed.

The sequence came from a man aged 50 to 60 in good health and CMV-seronegative. Source material: PBMCs. The chain carries TRBV6-5 and TRBJ2-5, with 12 nucleotides matching TRBD1. The J call is doubtful: the DNA matches TRBJ2-7 better. CDR3 nucleotides: TGTGCCAGCAGTTACTCAGGGGGACAGGGGGCTTACGAGCAGTACTTC. The encoded protein is CASSYSGGQGAYEQYF.